This TCR beta chain was retrieved from a study of shared clonotypes between healthy human individuals. Germline CDR1 SEHNR, CDR2 FQNEAQ (reference sequence). The CDR3 spans 17 residues. J lost 2 bases, V lost 5 bases, and 9 bases had no gene match. Data came from immunoSEQ multiplex PCR; TCRdb stores just in-frame clones and leaves some out. This table has some 1.5 million clones, 95% to 99% appearing once. Sequencing was done on a sample of naive CD4+ T cells sorted from blood. The subset was: CD45RA+ positively selected. The sequence was collected from a man aged 30 to 39 in good health. V and J are TRBV7-9 and TRBJ2-7; 13 positions match TRBD2. The CDR3: CASSPGLAGEITYEQYF. CDR3 DNA: TGTGCCAGCAGCCCCGGACTAGCGGGAGAAATAACCTACGAGCAGTACTTC. Based on the CDR3 plus reference TRBV7-9 and TRBJ2-7, the full variable domain is DTGVSQNPRHKITKRGQNVTFRCDPISEHNRLYWYRQTLGQGPEFLTYFQNEAQLEKSRLLSDRFSAERPKGSFSTLEIQRTEQGDSAMYLCASSPGLAGEITYEQYFGPGTRLTVT.